This T cell receptor beta chain was sequenced during a study of CD8+CD57+ T cells in acquired aplastic anemia. Study-wide context: Isolated CD4+ and CD8+ cells, once sorted, yielded DNA averaging roughly 3 ug. Healthy donors had, on average, approximately 9.9 million reads for their CD4+ cells.

As for this clonotype: Its antigen is not known.

Study results and limitations: Patients had about 31 CD8+ CDR3 sequences in common with controls (the shared set).

Germline lookup yields CDR1 LNHDA and CDR2 SQIVND (reference sequence). The CDR3 totals 14 residues. V was shortened by 6 bases and J by 5 bases, with 13 bases between the two germline ends. Genomic DNA was employed as the template in profiling TCR beta VDJ and CDR3. Using its own MiXCR run on the reads, TCRdb lists one record per CDR3 protein. The top ten hold roughly 30% of the sample, which has about 110,000 distinct CDR3 sequences, around 49% seen once. This clonotype originated in a human donor in good health, serving as a control. J is TRBJ1-4 and V is TRBV19; D is ambiguous. Sequencing was carried out using sorted CD4+, CD8+, or CD8+CD57+ T cells (not recorded which) from PBMCs. CDR3 protein: CASSRPGFNEKLFF. The CDR3 nucleotides read TGTGCCAGTAGCCGTCCGGGGTTCAATGAAAAACTGTTTTTT.